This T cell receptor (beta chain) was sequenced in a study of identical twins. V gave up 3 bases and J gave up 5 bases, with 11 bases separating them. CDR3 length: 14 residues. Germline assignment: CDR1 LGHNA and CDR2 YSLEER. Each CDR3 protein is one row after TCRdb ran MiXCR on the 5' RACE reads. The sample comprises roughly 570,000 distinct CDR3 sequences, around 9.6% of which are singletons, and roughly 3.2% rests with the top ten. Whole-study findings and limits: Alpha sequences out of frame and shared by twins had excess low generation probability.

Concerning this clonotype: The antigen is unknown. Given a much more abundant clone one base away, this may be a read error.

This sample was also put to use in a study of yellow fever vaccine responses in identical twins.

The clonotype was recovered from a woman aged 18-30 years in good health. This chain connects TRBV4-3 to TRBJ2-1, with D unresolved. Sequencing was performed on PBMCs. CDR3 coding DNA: TGCGCCAGCAGCCACGAACCAGGAAACAATGAGCAGTTCTTC. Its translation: CASSHEPGNNEQFF.